This T cell receptor beta chain emerged from a study of tumor-infiltrating lymphocytes in localized non-small cell lung cancer. In the study overall: Several tumor histologies, both smoking statuses, and some post-neoadjuvant chemotherapy samples were included.

Libraries were prepared by immunoSEQ multiplex PCR; TCRdb keeps only in-frame clonotypes and omits some of them. The table includes some 9,500 clones, approximately 80% detected once. About this clone itself: Its target is not known.

The V segment lost 6 bases and the J segment 2 bases; nucleotides outside the gene matches: 5. The CDR3 has 15 amino acids. From germline, CDR1 is LNHDA and CDR2 SQIVND (reference sequence). Broader study findings: Recurrence-free survival showed no association with tumor T-cell fraction.

Sequencing was carried out using lung tumor tissue. This sequence joins TRBV19 and TRBJ1-5; 9 bases are a match to TRBD1. The source is a human donor with non-small cell lung cancer. The chain's CDR3 is CASRGGQGGNQPQHF. The CDR3 DNA reads as TGTGCCAGTAGGGGGGGACAGGGCGGCAATCAGCCCCAGCATTTT.